The rows below give T cell receptor beta chains drawn from one sample of a study of control samples from healthy donors and cancer patients. TCRdb's copy holds only in-frame clones and misses some; the assay was immunoSEQ multiplex PCR. The sample has tens of thousands of clones; about nine tenths are singletons. Sequenced sample: blood. These receptors came from a woman between 70 and 85 years old in good health. Both conserved end residues are part of each CDR3. D genes are given only for firm matches. Clone size is given for some rows only: seen once, a few or many times, or a class if the clone is expanded.

cdr3_nt cdr3_aa j_call v_call clone_size d_call
TGTGCCAGCAGCTTGGCGAGGGGGACAGACTATGGCTACACCTTC CASSLARGTDYGYTF TRBJ1-2 TRBV5-4 NA TRBD1
TGTGCCAGCAGGCCTACTTGGGGCACAGATACGCAGTATTTT CASRPTWGTDTQYF TRBJ2-3 TRBV6-2/TRBV6-3 NA NA
TGTGCCAGCAGCCAAGATATTGGAGATACGCAGTATTTT CASSQDIGDTQYF TRBJ2-3 TRBV7-9 NA NA
TGTGCCAGCAGTTTAAAAGGGTATGGCTACACCTTC CASSLKGYGYTF TRBJ1-2 TRBV28 NA NA
TGTGCCAGCAGCTCTGGACTAGCCCAAGAGACCCAGTACTTC CASSSGLAQETQYF TRBJ2-5 TRBV7-8 NA TRBD2
TGTGCCAGCAGCTTATTCGACGAGCAGTTCTTC CASSLFDEQFF TRBJ2-1 TRBV7-8 NA NA
TGTGCCAGCAGCCCCCTAGGAGCGGGGGACTCCTACAATGAGCAGTTCTTC CASSPLGAGDSYNEQFF TRBJ2-1 TRBV7-2 NA TRBD2
TGTGCCAGCAGCGTCCAGGGTAGGACAGATACGCAGTATTTT CASSVQGRTDTQYF TRBJ2-3 TRBV9 NA NA
TGCGCCAGCTGCCCGGGACAGGGTCATGAGCAGTTCTTC CASCPGQGHEQFF TRBJ2-1 TRBV5-1 NA TRBD1
TGCAGCGTTGAAGATTTGGGGGCAGCTAACTATGGCTACACCTTC CSVEDLGAANYGYTF TRBJ1-2 TRBV29-1 NA NA
TGTGCCAGCTCCGAATTAGGGATGGGAGCCAAAAACATTCAGTACTTC CASSELGMGAKNIQYF TRBJ2-4 TRBV18 NA NA
TGTGCCAGCCAGCGTGGAACGAATTCACCCCTCCACTTT CASQRGTNSPLHF TRBJ1-6 TRBV6-5 once NA
TGCGCCAGCAGCTTCAGGAATGAGCAGTTCTTC CASSFRNEQFF TRBJ2-1 TRBV5-1 NA NA
TGTGCCAGCAGTGAAGCTGGCAGGGGACCCTTCTTT CASSEAGRGPFF TRBJ1-1 TRBV2 NA NA
TGTGCCTGGAGTGTAGGGGGTCAAAACTATGGCTACACCTTC CAWSVGGQNYGYTF TRBJ1-2 TRBV30 NA NA
TGTGCTAGCAGCAGACGGACAGGGGATTTCAATCAGCCCCAGCATTTT CASSRRTGDFNQPQHF TRBJ1-5 TRBV7-7 NA TRBD1
TGCGCCAGCAGTCCCGGACTAGCGGGAGGGGATGAGCAGTTCTTC CASSPGLAGGDEQFF TRBJ2-1 TRBV5-1 NA TRBD2
TGTGCCAGCAGCTCTCGTACCGGGACGGAAGAGACCCAGTACTTC CASSSRTGTEETQYF TRBJ2-5 TRBV7-8 NA NA
TGTGCCAGCAGCACAAACAGGGGAACCGGGGAGCTGTTTTTT CASSTNRGTGELFF TRBJ2-2 TRBV11-2 NA TRBD1
TGTGCCAGCAGTTACTACGGGGGGATTCCCAATGAGCAGTTCTTC CASSYYGGIPNEQFF TRBJ2-1 TRBV6-5 NA TRBD2
TGTGCCAGCACCCTTTCGACAGGACTCTATGGCTACACCTTC CASTLSTGLYGYTF TRBJ1-2 TRBV11-2 few NA
TGTGCCAGCAGTGTTTCGGGGGGGACCATATATTTT CASSVSGGTIYF TRBJ1-3 TRBV2 NA NA
TGTGCCAGCAGCGTAGCGGGGGTTGACAGGGGAGTTGAGGCCAACGTCCTGACTTTC CASSVAGVDRGVEANVLTF TRBJ2-6 TRBV9 NA TRBD1
TGTGCCAGCAGCGAGGGGACAGGGACCCGATCACCCCTCCACTTT CASSEGTGTRSPLHF TRBJ1-6 TRBV9 NA TRBD1
TGTGCCAGCAGTAACCGACAGGGCGAACACGAGCAGTACTTC CASSNRQGEHEQYF TRBJ2-7 TRBV6-5 few TRBD1
TGCGCCAGCAGCTTGTTGGGGGCAGACTACGAGCAGTACTTC CASSLLGADYEQYF TRBJ2-7 TRBV5-1 NA NA
TGTGCCAGCAGTGTTCAGGGGAGCAATCAGCCCCAGCATTTT CASSVQGSNQPQHF TRBJ1-5 TRBV2 NA NA
TGTGCCAGCTTCCGGCGGGAGAAAGGCAACGAGCAGTACTTC CASFRREKGNEQYF TRBJ2-7 TRBV5-4 NA TRBD2
TGCGCCAGCAGCTTGGGGGCTACGAGTTTGACCGATGAGCAGTTCTTC CASSLGATSLTDEQFF TRBJ2-1 TRBV5-1 NA NA
TGTGCCAGCAGCACTTTTTTGGGGACCGGGACAGACCATAACACTGAAGCTTTCTTT CASSTFLGTGTDHNTEAFF TRBJ1-1 TRBV7-6 NA TRBD1
TGTGCCAGCAACTTAGACAGGAGTGGGAATGAGCAGTTCTTC CASNLDRSGNEQFF TRBJ2-1 TRBV7-9 NA NA
TGCAGCGTTGAAGATATAACAGGGTTATTGAAAGTGGAGACCCAGTACTTC CSVEDITGLLKVETQYF TRBJ2-5 TRBV29-1 NA NA
TGTGCCAGCAGCCCAGGGACAGGGCGCGAGCAGTACTTC CASSPGTGREQYF TRBJ2-7 TRBV7-9 once TRBD1
TGTGCCAGCAGTTGGGACAGTTTGTCCACCTTC CASSWDSLSTF TRBJ1-2 TRBV12-3/TRBV12-4 NA TRBD1
TGTGCCAGCAGCTTGAGGAGCCTTGCGACTGGAGCTGGAGAAGGAGCTTTCTTT CASSLRSLATGAGEGAFF TRBJ1-1 TRBV5-5 NA NA
TGCGCCAGCAAATCCTCAGTAGGGGGCGGCACTGAAGCTTTCTTT CASKSSVGGGTEAFF TRBJ1-1 TRBV5-1 NA TRBD1
TGTGCCAGCAGTTTAGGGGGCAGGGGTGAGCAGTTCTTC CASSLGGRGEQFF TRBJ2-1 TRBV12-3/TRBV12-4 NA NA
TGTGCCACCAGCAGCCTCCTTACCGGATCCTACAATGAGCAGTTCTTC CATSSLLTGSYNEQFF TRBJ2-1 TRBV15 NA NA
TGTGCCAGCAGCCAAGAGTTAGCGCCAGGGACCGGGGAGCTGTTTTTT CASSQELAPGTGELFF TRBJ2-2 TRBV3-1/TRBV3-2 NA NA
TGTGCCAGCAGACTCTCGCCCTATCATGGGTTCTTT CASRLSPYHGFF TRBJ1-1 TRBV12-3/TRBV12-4 NA NA
TGCGCCAGCAGCCAAGACCATCAAGCGGGGGGAAGGTACGAGCAGTACTTC CASSQDHQAGGRYEQYF TRBJ2-7 TRBV4-1 NA TRBD2
TGTGCCAGCAGCTTAGCCGGAAGTGCAGATACGCAGTATTTT CASSLAGSADTQYF TRBJ2-3 TRBV7-2 few NA
TGTGCCAGCAGCCGAGACTCTCAGGGGCAGGGGGGCTACACCTTC CASSRDSQGQGGYTF TRBJ1-2 TRBV7-6 NA NA
TGTGCCAGTAGTTTTTACACAGATACGCAGTATTTT CASSFYTDTQYF TRBJ2-3 TRBV28 once NA
TGCGCCAGCAGCCAAGATGGACCAGGTTCTAACTATGGCTACACCTTC CASSQDGPGSNYGYTF TRBJ1-2 TRBV4-1 NA NA
TGTGCCACCTCCCGCGGGGTGGACACCGGGGAGCTGTTTTTT CATSRGVDTGELFF TRBJ2-2 TRBV6-5 NA NA
TGTGCCATCAGGGGGGGGGCGAGAGACACTGAAGCTTTCTTT CAIRGGARDTEAFF TRBJ1-1 TRBV10-3 NA NA
TGTGCCAGTAAGACTGGGCCTAGCACAGATACGCAGTATTTT CASKTGPSTDTQYF TRBJ2-3 TRBV19 NA NA
TGTGCCAGCAGCCCAGGGTGGGGAGGAACCGGGGAGCTGTTTTTT CASSPGWGGTGELFF TRBJ2-2 TRBV3-1/TRBV3-2 NA NA
TGTGCCAGCAGCTTAGGTTTACGGTTCGTTAATGAAAAACTGTTTTTT CASSLGLRFVNEKLFF TRBJ1-4 TRBV11-2 NA NA